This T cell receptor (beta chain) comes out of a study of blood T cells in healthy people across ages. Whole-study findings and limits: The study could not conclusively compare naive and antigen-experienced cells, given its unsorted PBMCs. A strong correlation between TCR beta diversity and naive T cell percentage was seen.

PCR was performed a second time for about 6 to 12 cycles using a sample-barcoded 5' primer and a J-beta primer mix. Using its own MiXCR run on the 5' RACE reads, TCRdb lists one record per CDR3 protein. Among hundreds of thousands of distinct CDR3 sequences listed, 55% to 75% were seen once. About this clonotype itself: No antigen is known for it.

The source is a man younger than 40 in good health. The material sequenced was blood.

The CDR3 protein is CASSLESRGFGNTIYF. CDR3 DNA: TGTGCCAGCAGCTTAGAGTCTCGCGGGTTCGGAAACACCATATATTTT. The V and J genes are TRBV7-2 and TRBJ1-3; no definite D call. The V end lost 1 base, the J end lost 4 bases, and 14 bases lay between the germline ends. CDR1 is SGHTA, CDR2 FQGNSA, per germline. The CDR3 loop spans 16 amino acids.